A selection of T cell receptor beta chains follows, all from one sample in a study of blood T cell repertoires in COVID-19. TCRdb's table, derived via immunoSEQ multiplex PCR, lists solely in-frame clones and lacks some. Altogether some 88,000 clones are present, around 79% being singletons, with the ten largest covering 24%. Sequenced input: peripheral blood. The receptors here all came from a human donor in a cohort sampled during active COVID-19. CDR3s include the opening cysteine and the closing phenylalanine or tryptophan. The D gene is left open where the match is weak. Only part of the rows carry a size: once, few, many, or a class if the clone is expanded.

TRBJ1-2 . TRBD1 TRBV6-5 TGTGCCAGCAGAGATACAGGGGGCAGCTATGGCTACACCTTC CASRDTGGSYGYTF
TRBJ2-5 . TRBD1 TRBV29-1 TGCAGCGTTGAAGCCACAGGGGTACAAGAGACCCAGTACTTC CSVEATGVQETQYF
TRBJ2-5 . . TRBV21-1 TGTGCCAGCAGCGGAGTAGCGGGAGGTCCTGTCCAAGAGACCCAGTACTTC CASSGVAGGPVQETQYF
TRBJ2-1 . TRBD2 TRBV6-5 TGTGCCAGCAGTTATAGCGGGGGCTACAATGAGCAGTTCTTC CASSYSGGYNEQFF
TRBJ2-3 once . TRBV12-5 TGTGCTAGTGGTTTGAGCCCCCCAGATACGCAGTATTTT CASGLSPPDTQYF
TRBJ1-3 . . TRBV9 TGTGCCAGCAGCGTACTAGACAGGACTCTCTCTGGAAACACCATATATTTT CASSVLDRTLSGNTIYF
TRBJ2-7 . . TRBV29-1 TGCAGCGTTGATGGTAACAGTCGCTACGAGCAGTACTTC CSVDGNSRYEQYF
TRBJ1-3 . . TRBV18 TGTGCCAGCTCGGAAGGCGGGGCAGGTTCTGGAAACACCATATATTTT CASSEGGAGSGNTIYF
TRBJ2-3 . . TRBV7-8 TGTGCCAGCAGACCTGCAGGGCCAGATACGCAGTATTTT CASRPAGPDTQYF
TRBJ2-5 . . TRBV18 TGTGCCAGCTCACCGATAGACCAAGAGACCCAGTACTTC CASSPIDQETQYF
TRBJ2-2 . . TRBV10-3 TGTGCCATCAAAGGTCTGACGGGAGTGATCGCCGGGGAGCTGTTTTTT CAIKGLTGVIAGELFF
TRBJ2-7 once TRBD2 TRBV19 TGTGCCAGTAGCCCTAGCGGGGTCTCCTACGAGCAGTACTTC CASSPSGVSYEQYF
TRBJ2-2 . TRBD2 TRBV28 TGTGCCAGCAGTTTATGGCGGGAGGGGAACACCGGGGAGCTGTTTTTT CASSLWREGNTGELFF
TRBJ1-1 . . TRBV7-9 TGTGCCAGCAGCTTATTTTCGGACACTGAAGCTTTCTTT CASSLFSDTEAFF
TRBJ2-5 . TRBD2 TRBV5-1 TGCGCCAGCAGCCAAGGGACTAGCGGGCAAGAGACCCAGTACTTC CASSQGTSGQETQYF
TRBJ1-1 . . TRBV28 TGTGCCAGCAGTGGCCGGACACGAAACACTGAAGCTTTCTTT CASSGRTRNTEAFF
TRBJ1-4 . . TRBV2 TGTGCCAGCAGCGAAGGACATCGTAATGAAAAACTGTTTTTT CASSEGHRNEKLFF
TRBJ2-7 . . TRBV6-2/TRBV6-3 TGTGCCAGCAGTTTCCTAGCTGGGGGGTTCTACGAGCAGTACTTC CASSFLAGGFYEQYF
TRBJ1-4 once . TRBV29-1 TGCAGCGGCGGACATCCCGGCGGTGAAAAACTGTTTTTT CSGGHPGGEKLFF
TRBJ2-5 few TRBD1 TRBV15 TGTGCCACCAGCCGAGGGACAGAAGAGACCCAGTACTTC CATSRGTEETQYF
TRBJ1-1 . . TRBV28 TGTGCCAGCAGTTTACAGGGGCCCTACACTGAAGCTTTCTTT CASSLQGPYTEAFF
TRBJ1-5 . TRBD1 TRBV27 TGTGCCAGCAAACCAGACAGGGGCAATCAGCCCCAGCATTTT CASKPDRGNQPQHF
TRBJ1-1 . TRBD1 TRBV25-1 TGTGCCAGCAGTGAGCCCGGGACAGGGTTCACTGAAGCTTTCTTT CASSEPGTGFTEAFF
TRBJ2-3 . . TRBV20-1 TGCAGTGCTACTCGCACAGATACGCAGTATTTT CSATRTDTQYF
TRBJ1-2 . . TRBV14 TGTGCCAGCAGCCAAGTACAGGGTCCCTATGGCTACACCTTC CASSQVQGPYGYTF
TRBJ1-2 . . TRBV30 TGTGCCTGGAGCGCCGGGTCCTATGGCTACACCTTC CAWSAGSYGYTF
TRBJ2-4 . . TRBV24-1 TGTGCCACCAGTGATCCCGGGCCAGGGGCTAAAAACATTCAGTACTTC CATSDPGPGAKNIQYF
TRBJ1-2 . . TRBV6-6 TGTGCCAGCAGTTATGACAGGCCCACTGGCTACACCTTC CASSYDRPTGYTF
TRBJ1-2 . TRBD1 TRBV28 TGTGCCAGCAGCCAAGGGGCGTCAGGGGGTTATGGCTACACCTTC CASSQGASGGYGYTF
TRBJ2-7 . . TRBV6-2/TRBV6-3 TGTGCCAGCAGTTACGCGGGGGCGAACTACGAGCAGTACTTC CASSYAGANYEQYF
TRBJ2-1 once . TRBV20-1 TGCAGTGCTAGTTGGATCCCGGGAAATGAGCAGTTCTTC CSASWIPGNEQFF
TRBJ1-5 . TRBD1 TRBV27 TGTGCCAGCACCCGTACAGGGGTAAGCAATCAGCCCCAGCATTTT CASTRTGVSNQPQHF
TRBJ2-2 few TRBD2 TRBV4-3 TGCGCCAGCAGCCCGGGACTAGCGGGAGGGCCAGACACCGGGGAGCTGTTTTTT CASSPGLAGGPDTGELFF
TRBJ2-7 . TRBD2 TRBV9 TGTGCCAGCAGCCAGGTACGTAGCGGGAGATACGAGCAGTACTTC CASSQVRSGRYEQYF
TRBJ1-5 . . TRBV19 TGTGCCAGTAGTAGACAGGTTTATAGCAATCAGCCCCAGCATTTT CASSRQVYSNQPQHF